This T cell receptor (beta chain) was sequenced in a study of vaccination and CD4 T cells after COVID-19. As for the study in general: All convalescent patients were nasal swab PCR positive for SARS-CoV-2; several had mild and one severe disease. Sampling that followed vaccination took place a median roughly 69 days after dose two, within a range of 14 to 241.

As to this clonotype: The antigen is undetermined.

This CDR3 contains 17 residues. Germline V gene sequence: CDR1 SGHTS, CDR2 YDEGEE. The J segment lost 4 bases and the V segment lost 1 base, leaving 9 bases of the junction unmatched. The treatment is: roughly 11-day PBMC culture with coronavirus spike peptide pools or control peptides (ViraFEST assay). Wells contained some 1.9 million PBMCs each, and these were cultured with about 9.1 IU/ml IL-2 and about 10 ug/ml peptide pools. With the Oncomine TCR Beta short-read assay, DNA from cultured CD4+ T cells was sequenced. The genomic DNA was obtained from cultured CD4+ T cells by extraction with the QIAamp micro DNA kit. Each CDR3 protein gets one entry after TCRdb re-called the PCR reads with MiXCR. The data show approximately 16,000 distinct CDR3 sequences, around 37% seen once.

Sample: cultured CD4+ T cells from blood. The clonotype comes from a human donor with COVID-19. The V and J genes are TRBV5-8 and TRBJ1-4, with 8 bases that match TRBD1. The CDR3 nucleotides read TGTGCCAGCAGCTTGTTCGGACAGGGAATCAGTAATGAAAAACTGTTTTTT. It encodes CASSLFGQGISNEKLFF.